Below are 3 T cell receptor beta chains sequenced from a single sample in a study of shared clonotypes between healthy human individuals (TCRdb year 2020). Receptor amplification or capture employed the immunoSEQ multiplex PCR assay. Not all clones reach the TCRdb copy of this immuneACCESS table, which keeps in-frame sequences only. Checked studies attribute under half of the gap to unresolved V genes and leave the rest unexplained. Across this sample there are over a million clones, with about three quarters seen only once. Clones ranked in the top ten supply 1.4% of the sample. The specimen was memory CD4+ T cells sorted from blood. Taken with the paper, the label for cell subset or site translates to: CD45RA-negative fraction. These receptors all come from a man aged 18 to 29 in good health.

The chain has TRBV7-2 and TRBJ1-2, with D possibly TRBD1 on 6 matching bases. Trimming took off 5 bases at V and 2 bases at J, with 15 bases between the two ends. This CDR3 is 15 amino acids long. The germline V gene has CDR1 SGHTA and CDR2 FQGNSA. The CDR3 here is CASSLRGGHNYGYTF. The CDR3 bases are TGTGCCAGCAGCCTAAGGGGGGGGCACAACTATGGCTACACCTTC. Full variable domain (remainder filled in from reference TRBV7-2 and TRBJ1-2): GAGVSQSPSNKVTEKGKDVELRCDPISGHTALYWYRQSLGQGLEFLIYFQGNSAPDKSGLPSDRFSAERTGGSVSTLTIQRTQQEDSAVYLCASSLRGGHNYGYTFGSGTRLTVV.

The chain employs TRBV29-1 and TRBJ1-1; tentatively, D is TRBD1 (5 bases). V was clipped by 4 bases and J by 3 bases, with 12 bases between them. The CDR3 totals 13 residues. CDR1 and CDR2 (germline): SQVTM, ANQGSEA. The DNA of the CDR3 is TGCAGCGTTGCTTATGGGGGGTACACTGAAGCTTTCTTT. Protein: CSVAYGGYTEAFF. The full variable domain, completed using reference TRBV29-1 and TRBJ1-1, is SAVISQKPSRDICQRGTSLTIQCQVDSQVTMMFWYRQQPGQSLTLIATANQGSEATYESGFVIDKFPISRPNLTFSTLTVSNMSPEDSSIYLCSVAYGGYTEAFFGQGTRLTVV.

The sample holds many counts of this clone. The sample carries other DNA sequences with the same CDR3. This chain uses TRBV18 with TRBJ2-7; D possibly corresponds to TRBD2 (5 bases). Looked up from germline, CDR1 is KGHSH and CDR2 is LQKENI. Between the trimmed V and J ends, which lost 0 bases and 3 bases, there was a span of 12 bases. The CDR3 runs to 15 residues. The CDR3 bases are TGTGCCAGCTCACCACCTAGCGTCGGCGGCTACGAGCAGTACTTC. It is translated as CASSPPSVGGYEQYF.